This TCR beta chain stems from a study of regulatory T cells in long-lasting Graves disease. Both iRepertoire HTBI primers and Arm-PCR of CDR3 regions were used to build the TCR beta libraries. From the multiplex PCR reads, TCRdb called clonotypes with MiXCR, one entry per CDR3 protein. The table records hundreds of thousands of distinct CDR3 sequences, about 11% of them present only once. This clonotype was seen repeatedly, ten times or more. Time point of the sample: newly diagnosed GD, antithyroid drugs for less than 3 months. PBMCs provided the RNA from which the TCR library was made. The data were also submitted as part of a second study, on T cells in Graves' hyperthyroidism and ophthalmopathy. Per that study: Lactation, pregnancy, other autoimmune disease or uncontrolled infection led to exclusion of patients. During a first-round RT-PCR of the TCR CDR3, the HTBI primer set was used. Most thyroid-expanded clonotypes above 0.001 were also found in blood.

The TCR comes from a woman aged 25 to 39 with Graves disease. Specimen: peripheral blood mononuclear cells (PBMCs), collected at new diagnosis, from a patient treated with antithyroid drugs.

CDR3 DNA sequence: TGTGCCAGCAGCCAGGGGCAAGGAGATACGCAGTATTTT. This sequence encodes CASSQGQGDTQYF. The V gene is TRBV27, the J gene TRBJ2-3, with a weak D call TRBD1 (6 bases). The CDR3 runs 13 residues. Germline assignment: CDR1 MNHEY and CDR2 SMNVEV (reference sequence). The germline V and J ends were trimmed by 6 bases and 5 bases, with 12 bases remaining between them.